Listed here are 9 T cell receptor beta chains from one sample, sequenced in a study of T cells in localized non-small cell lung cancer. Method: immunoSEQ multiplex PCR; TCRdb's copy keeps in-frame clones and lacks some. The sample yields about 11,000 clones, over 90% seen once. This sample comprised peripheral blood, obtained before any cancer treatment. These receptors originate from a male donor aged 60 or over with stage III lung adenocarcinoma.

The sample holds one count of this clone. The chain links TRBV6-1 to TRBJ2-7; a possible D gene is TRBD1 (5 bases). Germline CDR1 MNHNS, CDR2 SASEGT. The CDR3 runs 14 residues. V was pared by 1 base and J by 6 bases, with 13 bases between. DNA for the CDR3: TGTGCCAGCAGTGAAGAGGCCAGGGCGCGCGAGCAGTACTTC. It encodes CASSEEARAREQYF.

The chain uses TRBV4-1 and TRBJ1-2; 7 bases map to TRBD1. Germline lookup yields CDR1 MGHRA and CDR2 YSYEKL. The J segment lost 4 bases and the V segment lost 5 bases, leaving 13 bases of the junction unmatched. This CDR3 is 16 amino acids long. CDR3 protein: CASSWDSNRKTYGYTF. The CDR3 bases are TGCGCCAGCAGCTGGGACAGCAACCGAAAGACCTATGGCTACACCTTC.

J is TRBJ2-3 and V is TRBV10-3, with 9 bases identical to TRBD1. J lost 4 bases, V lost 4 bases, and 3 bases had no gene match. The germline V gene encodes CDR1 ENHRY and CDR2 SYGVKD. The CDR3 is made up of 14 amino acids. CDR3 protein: CAISATGGADTQYF. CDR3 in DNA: TGTGCCATCAGTGCGACAGGGGGGGCAGATACGCAGTATTTT.

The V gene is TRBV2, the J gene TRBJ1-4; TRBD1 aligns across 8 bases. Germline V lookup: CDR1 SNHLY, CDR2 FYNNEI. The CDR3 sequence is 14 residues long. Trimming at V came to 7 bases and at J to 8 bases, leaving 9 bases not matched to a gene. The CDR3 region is CASIMDRVGEKLFF. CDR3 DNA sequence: TGTGCCAGCATAATGGACAGGGTTGGCGAAAAACTGTTTTTT. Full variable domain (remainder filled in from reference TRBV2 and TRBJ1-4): EPEVTQTPSHQVTQMGQEVILRCVPISNHLYFYWYRQILGQKVEFLVSFYNNEISEKSEIFDDQFSVERPDGSNFTLKIRSTKLEDSAMYFCASIMDRVGEKLFFGSGTQLSVL.

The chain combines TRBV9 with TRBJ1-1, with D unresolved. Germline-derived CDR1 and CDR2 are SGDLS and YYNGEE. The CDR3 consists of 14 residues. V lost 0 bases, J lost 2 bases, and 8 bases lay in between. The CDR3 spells CASSVANGNTEAFF. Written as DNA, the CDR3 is TGTGCCAGCAGCGTAGCAAACGGTAACACTGAAGCTTTCTTT.

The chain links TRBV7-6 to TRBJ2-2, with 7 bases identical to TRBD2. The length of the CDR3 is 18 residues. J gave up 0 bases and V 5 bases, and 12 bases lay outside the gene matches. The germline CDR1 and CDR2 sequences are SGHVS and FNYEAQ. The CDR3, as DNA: TGTGCCAGCAGCCGGACGAGGGCGGCGGGAGCGAACACCGGGGAGCTGTTTTTT. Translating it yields CASSRTRAAGANTGELFF. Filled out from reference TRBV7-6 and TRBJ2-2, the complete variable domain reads GAGVSQSPRYKVTKRGQDVALRCDPISGHVSLYWYRQALGQGPEFLTYFNYEAQQDKSGLPNDRFSAERPEGSISTLTIQRTEQRDSAMYRCASSRTRAAGANTGELFFGEGSRLTVL.

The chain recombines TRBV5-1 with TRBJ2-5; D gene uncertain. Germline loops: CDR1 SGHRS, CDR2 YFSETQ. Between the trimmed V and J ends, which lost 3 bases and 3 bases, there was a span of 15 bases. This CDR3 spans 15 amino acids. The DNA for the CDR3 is TGCGCCAGCAGCTCGAACGGGTACCCAAAAGAGACCCAGTACTTC. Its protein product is CASSSNGYPKETQYF.

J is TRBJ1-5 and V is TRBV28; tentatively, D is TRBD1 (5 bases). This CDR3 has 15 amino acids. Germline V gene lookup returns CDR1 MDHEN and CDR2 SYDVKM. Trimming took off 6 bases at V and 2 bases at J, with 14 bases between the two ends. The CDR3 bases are TGTGCCAGCAGGCCCCAGGGCTTTGGCAATCAGCCCCAGCATTTT. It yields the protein CASRPQGFGNQPQHF.

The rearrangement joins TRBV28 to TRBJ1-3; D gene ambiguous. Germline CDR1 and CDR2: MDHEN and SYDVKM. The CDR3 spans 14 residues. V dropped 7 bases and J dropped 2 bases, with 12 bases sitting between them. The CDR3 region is CASTPYSPGNTIYF. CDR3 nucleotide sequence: TGTGCCAGCACCCCATATTCCCCTGGAAACACCATATATTTT. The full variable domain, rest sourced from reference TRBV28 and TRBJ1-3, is DVKVTQSSRYLVKRTGEKVFLECVQDMDHENMFWYRQDPGLGLRLIYFSYDVKMKEKGDIPEGYSVSREKKERFSLILESASTNQTSMYLCASTPYSPGNTIYFGEGSWLTVV.